These 19 T cell receptor beta chains share one sample of origin, sequenced in a study of blood T cell repertoires in COVID-19. TCRdb keeps only in-frame clones here, not all; method: immunoSEQ multiplex PCR. The data contain around 30,000 clones, around 90% of them singletons. The sequencing sample was made of peripheral blood. The source is a man aged 55-75 years with active COVID-19.

The CDR3 sequence is CASSLTRETGELFF. CDR3 nucleotide sequence: TGTGCCAGCAGCCTTACAAGGGAGACCGGGGAGCTGTTTTTT. The chain links TRBV5-5 to TRBJ2-2; D might be TRBD2 (5 bases). CDR3 size: 14 residues. Germline CDR1 reads SGHKS; CDR2 reads YYEKEE (reference sequence). Trimming removed 4 bases at V and 5 bases at J, with 12 bases between.

The V and J genes are TRBV10-2 and TRBJ1-4, with D unresolved. The V end lost 4 bases, the J end lost 7 bases, and 4 bases lay between the germline ends. CDR1 is WSHSY, CDR2 SAAADI, per germline. The CDR3 is 11 amino acids. CDR3 residues: CASSGGEKLFF. DNA of the CDR3: TGCGCCAGCAGTGGCGGTGAAAAACTGTTTTTT.

V is TRBV12-1 and J is TRBJ1-3; TRBD1 is the table's D call and was not checked against the DNA. TRBV12-1 represents a pseudogene. This CDR3 has 17 residues. CDR3 loop: CASSPAQGAPHGNTIYF. For the CDR3, the DNA is TGTGCCAGCAGCCCGGCGCAGGGGGCCCCTCATGGAAACACCATATATTTT.

This clone was detected a few times. The chain uses TRBV6-6 and TRBJ1-5, with D unclear. V lost 5 bases, J lost 2 bases, and 13 bases lay in between. CDR1 is MNHNY, CDR2 SVGAGI, per germline (reference sequence). This CDR3 has 15 residues. CDR3 sequence: CASSLPGGGNQPQHF. CDR3 in DNA: TGTGCCAGCAGTCTCCCCGGAGGAGGCAATCAGCCCCAGCATTTT.

The chain employs TRBV19 and TRBJ2-7; 10 nucleotides align to TRBD1. The V and J ends lost 5 bases and 6 bases, in that order; junction bases with no gene match: 13. Germline V CDR1 and CDR2: LNHDA, SQIVND (reference sequence). The CDR3 spans 16 residues. The CDR3 loop reads CASSFRRDRGMREQYF. The CDR3 nucleotides read TGTGCCAGTAGTTTCCGCCGGGACAGGGGAATGCGCGAGCAGTACTTC.

This clone is a singleton in its sample. V is TRBV14 and J is TRBJ1-2; TRBD1 aligns across 7 bases. With 10 bases clipped from V and 1 base from J, the junction kept 6 bases outside the gene matches. The CDR3 extends over 13 amino acids. Germline V gene lookup returns CDR1 SGHDN and CDR2 FVKESK. CDR3 protein: CATARDSNYGYTF. In DNA form, the CDR3 reads TGTGCCACCGCCAGGGACAGTAACTATGGCTACACCTTC.

The chain recombines TRBV5-1 with TRBJ2-5, with TRBD2 matching over 13 bases. There are 16 residues in the CDR3. Germline V gene sequence: CDR1 SGHRS, CDR2 YFSETQ. The V gene end was trimmed by 0 bases and the J gene end by 5 bases; junction bases not matched to a gene: 4. The CDR3 is CASSLGLAGGSETQYF. CDR3 nucleotide sequence: TGCGCCAGCAGCTTGGGACTAGCGGGGGGTAGTGAGACCCAGTACTTC. The full variable domain, with the rest looked up from reference TRBV5-1 and TRBJ2-5, is KAGVTQTPRYLIKTRGQQVTLSCSPISGHRSVSWYQQTPGQGLQFLFEYFSETQRNKGNFPGRFSGRQFSNSRSEMNVSTLELGDSALYLCASSLGLAGGSETQYFGPGTRLLVL.

The count of this clone is one. The chain links TRBV7-2 to TRBJ1-2; 7 nucleotides line up with TRBD1. Germline V lookup: CDR1 SGHTA, CDR2 FQGNSA. This CDR3 has 14 amino acids. V dropped 4 bases and J dropped 4; count of bases not matched to a gene: 6. The CDR3, as DNA: TGTGCCAGCAGCTCCAGTGGACAGGCCTATGGCTACACCTTC. Translating gives CASSSSGQAYGYTF.

This clone has just a few counts. The chain links TRBV19 to TRBJ1-5; D is perhaps TRBD1 (5 bases). Germline loops: CDR1 LNHDA, CDR2 SQIVND (reference sequence). The CDR3 spans 15 residues. Trimming removed 4 bases at V and 4 bases at J, with 14 bases between. CDR3 coding DNA: TGTGCCAGTAGTAGGGGGACGGGAGAAAATCAGCCCCAGCATTTT. Its protein product is CASSRGTGENQPQHF.

The chain employs TRBV19 and TRBJ2-1; tentative D call: TRBD2 (6 bases). Germline V gives CDR1 LNHDA, CDR2 SQIVND (reference sequence). The CDR3 length is 14 residues. Trimming took 10 bases from V and 5 from J, leaving 18 bases between them. CDR3 sequence: CAIGVGGEHNEQFF. In nucleotides, the CDR3 is TGTGCCATTGGGGTCGGCGGGGAGCACAATGAGCAGTTCTTC.

This chain connects TRBV6-6 to TRBJ2-2; D is uncertain. The CDR3 has 14 amino acids. Per germline, CDR1 MNHNY and CDR2 SVGAGI (reference sequence). The germline V and J ends were trimmed by 7 bases and 7 bases, with 16 bases remaining between them. This chain's CDR3 is CASITGSEDGELFF. For the CDR3, the DNA is TGTGCCAGCATCACGGGTTCTGAGGACGGGGAGCTGTTTTTT.

CDR3 sequence: CASSRVRTAEQYF. Here the CDR3 DNA reads TGTGCCAGCAGCCGGGTCAGGACAGCCGAGCAGTACTTC. The genes are TRBV12-3 or TRBV12-4 and TRBJ2-7; TRBD1 might be the D (6 bases). This CDR3 is 13 amino acids long. V was cut by 6 bases and J by 6 bases, with 15 bases left in between.

The chain uses TRBV5-6 and TRBJ2-7, with TRBD1 matching 8 bases. J was trimmed by 4 bases and V by 0 bases; bases with no gene match: 3. The CDR3 spans 14 residues. Germline V CDR1 and CDR2: SGHDT, YYEEEE. The CDR3 DNA reads TGTGCCAGCAGCTTGGGGCAGGGGGCTTACGAGCAGTACTTC. This sequence encodes CASSLGQGAYEQYF.

The V call is TRBV12-3 or TRBV12-4, the J call TRBJ1-4, with TRBD1 matching over 7 bases. V was pared by 6 bases and J by 10 bases, with 8 bases of the junction left unmatched. This CDR3 spans 13 amino acids. In DNA, the CDR3 is TGTGCCAGCAGCCTAAGACAGGGTGCAAAACTGTTTTTT. The encoded protein is CASSLRQGAKLFF.

V gene TRBV29-1 combines with J gene TRBJ1-2; 9 bases agree with TRBD1. Germline CDR1 SQVTM, CDR2 ANQGSEA. The V segment lost 4 bases and the J segment 8 bases; nucleotides outside the gene matches: 11. The CDR3 loop spans 14 amino acids. The CDR3 loop is CSVGRGQGPSGYTF. DNA of the CDR3: TGCAGCGTTGGTAGAGGACAGGGGCCGTCCGGCTACACCTTC.

The chain joins TRBV2 to TRBJ1-1; D is unresolved. The germline CDR1 and CDR2 sequences are SNHLY and FYNNEI. The V gene lost 2 bases and the J gene lost 0 bases, with 13 bases spanning the gap. There are 16 residues in the CDR3. The CDR3 here is CASSERPGSLNTEAFF. The CDR3, as DNA: TGTGCCAGCAGTGAACGACCCGGGTCCCTGAACACTGAAGCTTTCTTT.

V usage is TRBV27 and J usage is TRBJ1-5, with TRBD1 matching 9 bases. V dropped 9 bases and J dropped 1; count of bases not matched to a gene: 4. This CDR3 has 14 amino acids. The germline V gene has CDR1 MNHEY and CDR2 SMNVEV (reference sequence). For the CDR3, the DNA is TGTGCCAGTAGAGGGACAGGGAGCAATCAGCCCCAGCATTTT. The encoded protein is CASRGTGSNQPQHF.

V and J are TRBV3-1 (or the pseudogene TRBV3-2) and TRBJ1-2, with TRBD1 matching over 11 bases. This CDR3 has 17 residues. Unmatched junction bases numbered 7, after V lost 4 bases and J lost 0 bases. CDR1 and CDR2 from the germline V gene are LGHDT and YNNKEL (reference sequence). The CDR3 here is CASSLGTGGSTNYGYTF. As DNA, the CDR3 is TGTGCCAGCAGCCTCGGGACAGGGGGAAGTACTAACTATGGCTACACCTTC.

This chain joins TRBV19 and TRBJ2-1, with 9 bases aligning to TRBD1. From germline, CDR1 is LNHDA and CDR2 SQIVND (reference sequence). V trimming: 6 bases; J trimming: 3 bases; junction bases outside the gene matches: 3. This CDR3 contains 14 residues. In DNA form, the CDR3 reads TGTGCCAGTAGCCGGGACAGGGACTACAATGAGCAGTTCTTC. Translating gives CASSRDRDYNEQFF.